Below, one T cell receptor (beta chain) is given with its context. The junction does not match germline at one end; this may be a read error. Three rounds of nested PCR, following a modified ARM-PCR protocol, produced the TCRbeta library. Using its own MiXCR run on the multiplex PCR reads, TCRdb lists one record per CDR3 protein. The sample records about 81,000 distinct CDR3 sequences, around 70% being singletons. The data derive from a study of tumor and adjacent non-tumor tissue in lung cancer. Study-level background: Patients comprised about a dozen adenocarcinoma, a couple of squamous cell carcinoma and 1 small cell lung cancer.

Looked up from germline, CDR1 is MGHRA and CDR2 is YSYEKL. This CDR3 contains 18 residues. This sample's RNA came from whole unsorted tissue. The sequencing sample was made of lung tumor tissue. The clonotype originates from a woman between 40 and 50 years old with non-small cell lung cancer. This chain joins TRBV4-1 and TRBJ2-1; D may match TRBD1 or TRBD2 (6 bases each). CDR3 sequence: CASGQGGRLVGSGNDQFF. In DNA, the CDR3 is TGCGCCAGCGGCCAAGGGGGTAGACTAGTGGGAAGTGGCAATGACCAGTTCTTC.